One and the same sample provided the 5 T cell receptor beta chains below, sequenced in a study of patients and donors after allogeneic stem cell transplantation. TCRdb re-called the RT-PCR reads through MiXCR, storing one row per CDR3 protein. This table has 400,000 to 450,000 distinct CDR3 sequences, approximately 16% appearing once. Sequencing was carried out using blood, either unsorted or a sorted T cell fraction (not recorded which). The receptors here all came from a human donor who was either an allogeneic HSCT recipient or a stem cell or donor lymphocyte infusion donor (not recorded which). It is not recorded whose cells these are; they may come from a transplant donor.

This clonotype was picked up a small number of times. The rearrangement links TRBV7-3 to TRBJ2-7; weak D call: TRBD2 (6 bases). This CDR3 is 14 amino acids long. V was pared by 2 bases and J by 2 bases, with 10 bases between. From germline, CDR1 is SGHTA and CDR2 FQGTGA. CDR3 DNA sequence: TGTGCCAGCAGCTTACGGGCGGGGCCCTACGAGCAGTACTTC. It translates to CASSLRAGPYEQYF.

This chain links TRBV12-3 or TRBV12-4 with TRBJ1-4; D ambiguous. The CDR3 has 14 amino acids. Trimming stripped 4 bases from V and 4 bases from J, with 10 bases between. CDR3 protein: CASSSGSYNEKLFF. CDR3 DNA sequence: TGTGCCAGCAGTTCCGGGTCCTATAATGAAAAACTGTTTTTT.

The V and J genes are TRBV7-8 and TRBJ1-2; TRBD1 matches 7 bases. Germline values: CDR1 SGHVS, CDR2 FQNEAQ. The CDR3 contains 13 residues. V lost 4 bases, J lost 8 bases, and 7 bases stayed unmatched. Written as DNA, the CDR3 is TGTGCCAGCAGCTCGGGGCAGGGGGGAGGCTACACCTTC. Protein: CASSSGQGGGYTF.

A few counts support this clonotype. V usage is TRBV20-1 and J usage is TRBJ2-7; D is possibly TRBD1 (5 bases). This CDR3 comprises 11 residues. CDR1 and CDR2 from the germline V gene are DFQATT and SNEGSKA (reference sequence). V was cut by 4 bases and J by 7 bases, with 11 bases left in between. CDR3: CSAKQVLEQYF. CDR3 DNA sequence: TGCAGTGCTAAACAGGTGCTTGAGCAGTACTTC.

In its sample, this clonotype was seen a few times. This sequence joins TRBV7-6 and TRBJ1-5; TRBD1 agrees at 10 bases. Germline assignment: CDR1 SGHVS and CDR2 FNYEAQ. This CDR3 has 19 amino acids. V shed 0 bases, J shed 0 bases, and the junction held 8 bases outside the gene matches. CDR3 nucleotides: TGTGCCAGCAGCTTAGCGGGTCGGACAGGGGGAGATAGCAATCAGCCCCAGCATTTT. It translates to CASSLAGRTGGDSNQPQHF. The variable domain in full, completed from reference TRBV7-6 and TRBJ1-5, reads GAGVSQSPRYKVTKRGQDVALRCDPISGHVSLYWYRQALGQGPEFLTYFNYEAQQDKSGLPNDRFSAERPEGSISTLTIQRTEQRDSAMYRCASSLAGRTGGDSNQPQHFGDGTRLSIL.